The 23 T cell receptor beta chains given below trace back to one sample, sequenced in a study of human T cells and chemical hapten exposure. TCRdb re-analysed the RACE reads in MiXCR, keeping a single row per CDR3 protein. The sample lists 180,000 or so distinct CDR3 sequences, 20% to 25% occurring once. As for time point: patch test 1, 2 weeks after DPC sensitization. This sample's treatment: therapeutic diphenylcyclopropenone sensitization with weekly scalp DPC. Sequences were derived from whole blood, sampled in connection with sensitization to the hapten diphenylcyclopropenone (DPC). The receptors stem from a woman aged 45 to 65 with alopecia areata. Some clones in this sample may be carry-over from other donors' samples.

The chain joins TRBV20-1 to TRBJ1-3; 9 nucleotides align to TRBD1. J was trimmed by 1 base and V by 6 bases; bases with no gene match: 4. The CDR3 spans 14 residues. Germline V lookup: CDR1 DFQATT, CDR2 SNEGSKA (reference sequence). Written as DNA, the CDR3 is TGCAGTGCAACCGACAGGGGGTCTGGAAACACCATATATTTT. Translated: CSATDRGSGNTIYF.

This clonotype appeared a few times. CDR3 amino acids: CASKRQGSTGELFF. The CDR3 DNA reads as TGTGCCAGCAAGAGACAGGGCAGCACCGGGGAGCTGTTTTTT. The chain has TRBV27 and TRBJ2-2; 7 nucleotides line up with TRBD1. J gave up 4 bases and V 7 bases, and 6 bases lay outside the gene matches. Germline V gene lookup returns CDR1 MNHEY and CDR2 SMNVEV (reference sequence). The CDR3 is made up of 14 amino acids.

The chain couples TRBV29-1 to TRBJ2-6; no clear D gene. The CDR3 is 15 amino acids. Looked up from germline, CDR1 is SQVTM and CDR2 is ANQGSEA. Deletions cut 4 bases from V and 4 bases from J, with 14 bases between. The CDR3 DNA follows: TGCAGCGTTGCCGGAAGGGCAGCAGGGGCCAACGTCCTGACTTTC. Amino acids: CSVAGRAAGANVLTF.

This clonotype was recorded only once. The chain carries TRBV20-1 and TRBJ2-4; 7 nucleotides agree with TRBD2. V lost 5 bases to trimming and J lost 1 base; unmatched junction nucleotides: 5. This CDR3 contains 14 residues. Germline lookup yields CDR1 DFQATT and CDR2 SNEGSKA (reference sequence). The DNA for the CDR3 is TGCAGTGCTTTTAGCGGGTTGGCCAAAAACATTCAGTACTTC. The encoded protein is CSAFSGLAKNIQYF.

The chain has TRBV4-2 and TRBJ2-7; D tentatively fits TRBD1 or TRBD2 (5 bases each). The CDR3 spans 14 residues. Looked up from germline, CDR1 is LGHNA and CDR2 is YNFKEQ. Trimming shortened V by 1 base and J by 7 bases, and 14 bases separated the two germline ends. For the CDR3, the DNA is TGTGCCAGCAGCCAAGTTAGGGGACGGCTGGAGCAGTACTTC. This gives the protein CASSQVRGRLEQYF.

This clonotype was observed a handful of times. V and J are TRBV15 and TRBJ2-7, with D perhaps TRBD1 (6 bases). The germline CDR1 and CDR2 sequences are LNHNV and YYDKDF (reference sequence). V was pared by 0 bases and J by 6 bases, with 18 bases between. This CDR3 region has 16 residues. CDR3 DNA: TGTGCCACCAGCAGAGATTCTTGGCAGGGGTCTGTCGAGCAGTACTTC. Its translation: CATSRDSWQGSVEQYF.

The V call is TRBV20-1, the J call TRBJ1-2; D gene uncertain. The CDR3 length is 13 residues. Germline CDR1 DFQATT, CDR2 SNEGSKA (reference sequence). Deletions cut 4 bases from V and 4 bases from J, with 13 bases between. As DNA, the CDR3 is TGCAGTGCTACCCGGGAGGAGGGCTATGGCTACACCTTC. Amino acids: CSATREEGYGYTF.

This clonotype was seen only a few times. CDR3 DNA sequence: TGCGCCAGCAGCGTTGGACTAGCGGGAGTCAGGCGACAAGAGACCCAGTACTTC. Residues: CASSVGLAGVRRQETQYF. The chain has TRBV5-1 and TRBJ2-5; 13 bases are a match to TRBD2. Per the germline V gene, CDR1 is SGHRS and CDR2 is YFSETQ. The CDR3 covers 18 residues. The J segment lost 2 bases and the V segment lost 4 bases, leaving 11 bases of the junction unmatched.

V is TRBV10-1 and J is TRBJ2-7, with 9 bases lining up with TRBD2. In germline, CDR1 is WNHNN, CDR2 SYGVQD (reference sequence). The V segment lost 0 bases and the J segment 2 bases; nucleotides outside the gene matches: 2. The CDR3 has 15 amino acids. This chain's CDR3 is CASSESGTSPYEQYF. The CDR3, as DNA: TGCGCCAGCAGTGAGTCCGGGACTAGCCCCTACGAGCAGTACTTC.

The rearrangement links TRBV18 to TRBJ2-7; 11 positions agree with TRBD2. The CDR3 is 16 residues long. The germline CDR1 and CDR2 sequences are KGHSH and LQKENI. J lost 2 bases, V lost 3 bases, and 6 bases had no gene match. CDR3 bases: TGTGCCAGCTCACCGTTAGCGGGAGGGCTAACCTACGAGCAGTACTTC. Amino acid sequence: CASSPLAGGLTYEQYF.

The chain recombines TRBV10-3 with TRBJ1-2, with a weak D call TRBD1 (6 bases). The germline V gene has CDR1 ENHRY and CDR2 SYGVKD. This CDR3 is 14 amino acids long. Deletions cut 2 bases from V and 6 bases from J, with 13 bases between. The CDR3 DNA sequence: TGTGCCATCAGTGAGAGCGGGACATTGGATGGCTACACCTTC. Translated, it gives CAISESGTLDGYTF.

This clonotype has at least ten counts. V usage is TRBV19 and J usage is TRBJ2-3, with D possibly TRBD2 on 6 matching bases. V shed 2 bases and J shed 4 bases, with 10 bases lying between them. Germline CDR1 reads LNHDA; CDR2 reads SQIVND (reference sequence). The CDR3 is 14 residues long. CDR3: CASSIRRVSDTQYF. The CDR3 DNA reads as TGTGCCAGTAGTATAAGGAGGGTCTCAGATACGCAGTATTTT.

V gene TRBV27 combines with J gene TRBJ2-1, with 9 bases aligning to TRBD2. The V and J ends lost 6 bases and 2 bases, in that order; junction bases with no gene match: 5. Germline-derived CDR1 and CDR2 are MNHEY and SMNVEV (reference sequence). The CDR3 totals 15 residues. CDR3 sequence (DNA): TGTGCCAGCAGGATGACTAGCGGTACCTACAATGAGCAGTTCTTC. Its protein product is CASRMTSGTYNEQFF.

A few counts support this clonotype. V and J are TRBV7-8 and TRBJ2-6, with D possibly being TRBD2 (5 bases). Between the trimmed V and J ends, which lost 1 base and 0 bases, there was a span of 19 bases. Per the germline V gene, CDR1 is SGHVS and CDR2 is FQNEAQ. CDR3 length equals 20 residues. The CDR3 loop is CASSLVGSLALTSGANVLTF. In nucleotides, the CDR3 is TGTGCCAGCAGCTTAGTGGGGTCTCTAGCCCTAACCTCTGGGGCCAACGTCCTGACTTTC. Together with reference TRBV7-8 and TRBJ2-6, the CDR3 gives the full variable domain: GAGVSQSPRYKVAKRGQDVALRCDPISGHVSLFWYQQALGQGPEFLTYFQNEAQLDKSGLPSDRFFAERPEGSVSTLKIQRTQQEDSAVYLCASSLVGSLALTSGANVLTFGAGSRLTVL.

In its sample, this clonotype was seen a few times. The chain is built from TRBV7-3 and TRBJ1-2; TRBD1 is a possible D gene (5 bases). V was trimmed by 2 bases and J by 6 bases, leaving 13 bases between them. Germline V gene sequence: CDR1 SGHTA, CDR2 FQGTGA. The CDR3 has 14 amino acids. As DNA, the CDR3 is TGTGCCAGCAGCTTATCCCAGGGCGGCCATGGCTACACCTTC. Protein sequence: CASSLSQGGHGYTF.

This clonotype was detected only a few times. The chain has TRBV2 and TRBJ1-1; a possible D gene is TRBD1 (6 bases). CDR1 is SNHLY and CDR2 is FYNNEI in the germline V gene. The CDR3 sequence is 14 residues long. V was pared by 4 bases and J by 4 bases, with 13 bases between. The CDR3 loop is CASSVRVGATEAFF. The CDR3 DNA sequence: TGTGCCAGCAGTGTAAGGGTGGGGGCCACTGAAGCTTTCTTT.

V gene TRBV20-1 combines with J gene TRBJ1-2; a weak D match, TRBD1 (5 bases). The CDR3 is 13 amino acids. The germline V gene encodes CDR1 DFQATT and CDR2 SNEGSKA (reference sequence). The germline V and J ends were trimmed by 4 bases and 6 bases, with 15 bases remaining between them. For the CDR3, the DNA is TGCAGTGCTACCATTGCAGGGATCGATGGCTACACCTTC. It encodes CSATIAGIDGYTF.

The gene calls are TRBV6-5 and TRBJ2-1, with 11 bases lining up with TRBD2. The CDR3 has 16 residues. V lost 5 bases to trimming and J lost 10 bases; unmatched junction nucleotides: 13. The germline V gene encodes CDR1 MNHEY and CDR2 SVGAGI. The CDR3 sequence: CASSPLLAGGGGEQFF. Written as DNA, the CDR3 is TGTGCCAGCAGTCCCCTCCTAGCGGGAGGCGGGGGGGAGCAGTTCTTC.

The V and J genes are TRBV4-2 and TRBJ1-4; unclear D gene. V lost 0 bases and J 4 bases, leaving 6 bases between the germline ends. The CDR3 sequence is 14 residues long. In germline, CDR1 is LGHNA, CDR2 YNFKEQ. Here the CDR3 DNA reads TGTGCCAGCAGCCAAGATAGAGTTAATGAAAAACTGTTTTTT. As protein: CASSQDRVNEKLFF.

This clonotype has more than one count but fewer than ten. The V and J genes are TRBV5-1 and TRBJ2-7; a weak D match, TRBD1 (6 bases). Trimming pared 5 bases from V and 0 bases from J, leaving 27 bases between. The CDR3 length is 19 residues. Germline assignment: CDR1 SGHRS and CDR2 YFSETQ. Written as DNA, the CDR3 is TGCGCCAGCAGTCCAACCACGTGGACAGAAAGGCCTTTCTCCTACGAGCAGTACTTC. It codes for CASSPTTWTERPFSYEQYF.

This clonotype has only a few counts. The chain uses TRBV5-1 and TRBJ2-5; 7 bases match TRBD1. Germline V gene sequence: CDR1 SGHRS, CDR2 YFSETQ. CDR3 size: 17 residues. The V gene end was trimmed by 3 bases and the J gene end by 2 bases; junction bases not matched to a gene: 13. CDR3 bases: TGCGCCAGCAGCTCGGACAGGAGTCTATCTGCACAAGAGACCCAGTACTTC. This codes for CASSSDRSLSAQETQYF. Combining the CDR3 with reference TRBV5-1 and TRBJ2-5 gives the whole variable domain KAGVTQTPRYLIKTRGQQVTLSCSPISGHRSVSWYQQTPGQGLQFLFEYFSETQRNKGNFPGRFSGRQFSNSRSEMNVSTLELGDSALYLCASSSDRSLSAQETQYFGPGTRLLVL.

V usage is TRBV20-1 and J usage is TRBJ1-5; 8 bases agree with TRBD1. Germline V CDR1 and CDR2: DFQATT, SNEGSKA (reference sequence). The CDR3 sequence is 16 residues long. V dropped 1 base and J dropped 6; count of bases not matched to a gene: 11. The CDR3 sequence: CSARGAGGRWGQPQHF. In DNA, the CDR3 is TGCAGTGCTAGAGGGGCAGGGGGCCGGTGGGGTCAGCCCCAGCATTTT.

This chain links TRBV5-4 with TRBJ1-1; 11 positions match TRBD1. The CDR3 covers 14 residues. Germline-derived CDR1 and CDR2 are SGHNT and YYREEE (reference sequence). The V segment lost 6 bases and the J segment 1 base; nucleotides outside the gene matches: 2. The DNA of the CDR3 is TGTGCCAGCATGGACAGGGGGCCGAACACTGAAGCTTTCTTT. Residues: CASMDRGPNTEAFF. The full variable domain, in which reference TRBV5-4 and TRBJ1-1 provide the parts outside the CDR3, is ETGVTQSPTHLIKTRGQQVTLRCSSQSGHNTVSWYQQALGQGPQFIFQYYREEENGRGNFPPRFSGLQFPNYSSELNVNALELDDSALYLCASMDRGPNTEAFFGQGTRLTVV.